These T cell receptor beta chains were read from a single sample in a study of T cell changes during pregnancy in multiple sclerosis. Profiled with immunoSEQ multiplex PCR; TCRdb holds only in-frame clones, not every one. The sample records 55,000 to 70,000 clones, roughly 94% being singletons. The source material was peripheral blood, sampled in the second trimester of pregnancy. The source is a female donor in good health, enrolled as a control in a pregnancy study. Both conserved end residues are part of each CDR3.

CDR3 protein,J gene,V gene
CASSLAFVGSGNTIYF,TRBJ1-3,TRBV5-1
CASSDGTGREQYF,TRBJ2-7,TRBV6-1
CASSAPGWSDTQYF,TRBJ2-3,TRBV6-5
CAVMDTGGANTIYF,TRBJ1-3,TRBV19
CASSPTGEQETQYF,TRBJ2-5,TRBV4-1
CASSLAGDTYEQYF,TRBJ2-7,TRBV28
CASSGPLLGTGFTEAFF,TRBJ1-1,TRBV6-1
CASSTTGLHTEAFF,TRBJ1-1,TRBV21-1
CASSQDLHRGGNSPLHF,TRBJ1-6,TRBV4-1
CASSTTSRSYNEQFF,TRBJ2-1,TRBV6-1
CASSPWTSGRVDEQFF,TRBJ2-1,TRBV5-1
CASSQGGRYEQYF,TRBJ2-7,TRBV28
CASSKGQHPNTEAFF,TRBJ1-1,TRBV19
CASSQVVRQETQYF,TRBJ2-5,TRBV4-1
CASSTPPAGVGDTQYF,TRBJ2-3,TRBV28
CASSFEASSYNEQFF,TRBJ2-1,TRBV11-3
CASSQDARLRTDTQYF,TRBJ2-3,TRBV14
CASSFRAFTGELFF,TRBJ2-2,TRBV5-8
CASSHPPGRGLKNTEAFF,TRBJ1-1,TRBV4-1
CASSLSGDEQYF,TRBJ2-7,TRBV6-1
CASSSSDRTGQRKLFF,TRBJ1-4,TRBV7-8
CASSWTSGSSGEQFF,TRBJ2-1,TRBV19
CASSIVVERTEAFF,TRBJ1-1,TRBV19
CASSSGQTYEQYF,TRBJ2-7,TRBV5-4
CASSQNMGLEAFF,TRBJ1-1,TRBV4-3
CASSSRPGVGTDTQYF,TRBJ2-3,TRBV19
CASTFRIGSYNEQFF,TRBJ2-1,TRBV6-1
CAVFGPSTDTQYF,TRBJ2-3,TRBV15
CASSLTPGHLPGANVLTF,TRBJ2-6,TRBV27
CASSDSGLAGNEQFF,TRBJ2-1,TRBV6-4
CASSQPGQGRTYEQYF,TRBJ2-7,TRBV4-1
CASSISGQETQYF,TRBJ2-5,TRBV7-9
CASRADRFSYEQYF,TRBJ2-7,TRBV7-2
CASSTSGARHTQYF,TRBJ2-3,TRBV7-2
CASTYPGTRTRGEQFF,TRBJ2-1,TRBV5-6
CASSSRARVQFF,TRBJ2-1,TRBV7-2
CASSYSPTNYGYTF,TRBJ1-2,TRBV6-5
CASHTSGIYNEQFF,TRBJ2-1,TRBV7-2
CASSQSGLDQPQHF,TRBJ1-5,TRBV18
CASSLLSGTAYEQYF,TRBJ2-7,TRBV28
CASSKGQGGEKLFF,TRBJ1-4,TRBV21-1
CASSSSPQGATNEKLFF,TRBJ1-4,TRBV5-1
CASRSQEKLFF,TRBJ1-4,TRBV28
CASSARTGGHGYTF,TRBJ1-2,TRBV9
CASSPRRFSPLHF,TRBJ1-6,TRBV25-1
CASSVVGGNTEAFF,TRBJ1-1,TRBV9
CASSFGDRGHGYTF,TRBJ1-2,TRBV7-2
CASSLTGGHTEAFF,TRBJ1-1,TRBV11-3
CASSWRTGTYEQYF,TRBJ2-7,TRBV7-8
CASSSDRGARREKTQYF,TRBJ2-5,TRBV11-2
CASSLGRRYGSGYTF,TRBJ1-2,TRBV5-8
CASSFFSGELFF,TRBJ2-2,TRBV13
CASSYDSSGANVLTF,TRBJ2-6,TRBV6-6
CASSWGGYLRGHTEAFF,TRBJ1-1,TRBV5-1